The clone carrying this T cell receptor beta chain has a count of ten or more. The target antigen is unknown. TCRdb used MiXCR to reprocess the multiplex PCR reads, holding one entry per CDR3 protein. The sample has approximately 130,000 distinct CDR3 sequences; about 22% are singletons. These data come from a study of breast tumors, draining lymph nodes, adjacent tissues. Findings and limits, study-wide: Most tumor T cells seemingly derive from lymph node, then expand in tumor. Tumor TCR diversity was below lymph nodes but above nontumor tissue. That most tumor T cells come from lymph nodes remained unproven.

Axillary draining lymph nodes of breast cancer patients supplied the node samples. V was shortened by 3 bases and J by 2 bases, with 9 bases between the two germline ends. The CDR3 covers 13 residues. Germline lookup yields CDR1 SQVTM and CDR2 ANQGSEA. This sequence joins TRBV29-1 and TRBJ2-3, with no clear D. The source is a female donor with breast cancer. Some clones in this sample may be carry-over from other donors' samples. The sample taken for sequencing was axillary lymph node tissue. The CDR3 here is CSVEGEHTDTQYF. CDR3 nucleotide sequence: TGCAGCGTTGAGGGTGAACACACAGATACGCAGTATTTT.